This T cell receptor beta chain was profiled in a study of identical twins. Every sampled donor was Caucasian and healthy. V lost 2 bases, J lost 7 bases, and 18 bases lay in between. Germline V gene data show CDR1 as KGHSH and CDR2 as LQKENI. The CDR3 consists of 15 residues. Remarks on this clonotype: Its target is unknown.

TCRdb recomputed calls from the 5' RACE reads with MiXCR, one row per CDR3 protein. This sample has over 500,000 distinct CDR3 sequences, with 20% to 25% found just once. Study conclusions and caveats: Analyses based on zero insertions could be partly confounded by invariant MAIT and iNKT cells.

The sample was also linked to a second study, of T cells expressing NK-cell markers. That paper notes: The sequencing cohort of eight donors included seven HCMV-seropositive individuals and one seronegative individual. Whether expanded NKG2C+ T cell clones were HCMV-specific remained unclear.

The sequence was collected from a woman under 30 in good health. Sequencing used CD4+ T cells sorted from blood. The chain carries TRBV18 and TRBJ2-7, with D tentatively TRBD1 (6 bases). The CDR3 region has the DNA TGTGCCAGCTCACCAAACAGGGCCCTGAATTGGGAGCAGTACTTC. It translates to CASSPNRALNWEQYF.